These T cell receptor beta chains were read from a single sample in a study of blood T cells in healthy people across ages. MiXCR was run by TCRdb on the 5' RACE reads, yielding one entry per CDR3 protein. Counted here are some 550,000 distinct CDR3 sequences, less than 60% occurring once; the ten biggest clones make up around 25%. The sequenced sample consisted of blood. These receptors were obtained from a man aged 80 or over in good health. Both conserved end residues are part of each CDR3. The order of the fields is J gene, clone size, V gene, D gene, CDR3 DNA, CDR3 protein. D genes are given only for firm matches. The listing skips clone size in some rows; elsewhere it reads once, few, many or a size class.

J: TRBJ2-3
size: few
V: TRBV7-6
D: NA
DNA: TGTGCCAGCAGCGTAGCCCCCGCGGACAGAACGCAGTATTTT
CDR3: CASSVAPADRTQYF

J: TRBJ2-5
size: NA
V: TRBV7-2
D: NA
DNA: TGTGCCAGCAGCCAAAGGACTGAACAAGGGACCCAGTACTTC
CDR3: CASSQRTEQGTQYF

J: TRBJ2-5
size: NA
V: TRBV29-1
D: NA
DNA: TGCAGCGTTGAAGACGGGTACGGGGGAGAGACCCAGTACTTC
CDR3: CSVEDGYGGETQYF

J: TRBJ2-3
size: NA
V: TRBV4-2
D: NA
DNA: TGTGCCAGCAAACAAGAGGGTGCTAGCCCCCGGGGGGATACGCAGTATTTT
CDR3: CASKQEGASPRGDTQYF

J: TRBJ2-3
size: NA
V: TRBV20-1
D: NA
DNA: TGCAGTGCTACCCGAACCACGAGGGATACGCAGTATTTT
CDR3: CSATRTTRDTQYF

J: TRBJ2-7
size: NA
V: TRBV24-1
D: TRBD1
DNA: TGTGCCACCAGTGCGGACAGGGGTGGGTACGAGCAGTACTTC
CDR3: CATSADRGGYEQYF

J: TRBJ2-1
size: NA
V: TRBV7-2
D: TRBD2
DNA: TGTGCCAGCAGCATTACTAGCGGGGGGTCCCACAATGAGCAGTTCTTC
CDR3: CASSITSGGSHNEQFF

J: TRBJ1-4
size: NA
V: TRBV7-3
D: NA
DNA: TGTGCCAGCAGCCGCTCAGGAGGCGCAAATGAAAAACTGTTTTTT
CDR3: CASSRSGGANEKLFF

J: TRBJ1-1
size: NA
V: TRBV12-3/TRBV12-4
D: NA
DNA: TGTGCCAGCAGAGAAGGGGGTCGATTCTCGAACACTGAAGCTTTCTTT
CDR3: CASREGGRFSNTEAFF

J: TRBJ2-5
size: NA
V: TRBV29-1
D: TRBD2
DNA: TGCAGCGTTGTAGTCGGGACTAGCGACGAGACCCAGTACTTC
CDR3: CSVVVGTSDETQYF

J: TRBJ2-3
size: NA
V: TRBV4-3
D: NA
DNA: TGCGCCAGCAGCCAAGATAACCAGGGGTGGTCAGATACGCAGTATTTT
CDR3: CASSQDNQGWSDTQYF

J: TRBJ2-7
size: few
V: TRBV20-1
D: TRBD2
DNA: TGCAGTGCTAAGGTCCCTAGCGGGATTTACGAGCAGTACTTC
CDR3: CSAKVPSGIYEQYF

J: TRBJ1-1
size: NA
V: TRBV7-8
D: NA
DNA: TGTGCCAGCAGCCCCTACGGGGGAGAAAACACTGAAGCTTTCTTT
CDR3: CASSPYGGENTEAFF

J: TRBJ2-1
size: few
V: TRBV6-2/TRBV6-3
D: NA
DNA: TGTGCCAGCAGCCCGAACTTGAGGGGAGGGGGCTCCTACAATGAGCAGTTCTTC
CDR3: CASSPNLRGGGSYNEQFF

J: TRBJ2-3
size: NA
V: TRBV7-2
D: NA
DNA: TGTGCCAGCAGCTTCGGCGGGGCCTCGGATACGCAGTATTTT
CDR3: CASSFGGASDTQYF

J: TRBJ2-3
size: many
V: TRBV27
D: TRBD2
DNA: TGTGCCAGCAGTCCCCTCGGAGCGGGAGGGGGCACAGATACGCAGTATTTT
CDR3: CASSPLGAGGGTDTQYF

J: TRBJ2-5
size: NA
V: TRBV5-5
D: TRBD2
DNA: TGTGCCAGCAGACTTACTAGCGCACGGACACAAGAGACCCAGTACTTC
CDR3: CASRLTSARTQETQYF

J: TRBJ2-3
size: few
V: TRBV7-8
D: TRBD2
DNA: TGTGCCAGCAGCTTCCATCTTTCGATCGGACTAGCGGGAGTCACAGATACGCAGTATTTT
CDR3: CASSFHLSIGLAGVTDTQYF

J: TRBJ2-1
size: few
V: TRBV7-2
D: NA
DNA: TGTGCCAGCAGCTACCTCAGGGCTAACAATGAGCAGTTCTTC
CDR3: CASSYLRANNEQFF

J: TRBJ2-1
size: NA
V: TRBV20-1
D: NA
DNA: TGCAGTGCTCTACGGCAGGGCTTTGTCGATCACAATGAGCAGTTCTTC
CDR3: CSALRQGFVDHNEQFF

J: TRBJ1-1
size: NA
V: TRBV18
D: NA
DNA: TGTGCCAGCTCACCTCTTACAGGGAACACTGAAGCTTTCTTT
CDR3: CASSPLTGNTEAFF

J: TRBJ2-6
size: many
V: TRBV6-6
D: NA
DNA: TGTGCCAGCAGTTCCACCCCAGGGGCTGGGGCCAACGTCCTGACTTTC
CDR3: CASSSTPGAGANVLTF

J: TRBJ2-7
size: NA
V: TRBV20-1
D: NA
DNA: TGCAGTGCTAGCCCTGGGCTGGCGGTCAACGAGCAGTACTTC
CDR3: CSASPGLAVNEQYF

J: TRBJ1-4
size: NA
V: TRBV20-1
D: NA
DNA: TGTAGTGTTGTCCGGACGGCCTTAGCGGAACTGTTTTTT
CDR3: CSVVRTALAELFF

J: TRBJ2-1
size: many
V: TRBV6-6
D: TRBD2
DNA: TGTGCCAGCAGCAGCTGGGGACTAAGGAAAGAAGAGCAGTTCTTC
CDR3: CASSSWGLRKEEQFF

J: TRBJ1-1
size: few
V: TRBV7-9
D: NA
DNA: TGTGCCAGCAGCTTGGGGGGGCAGGGCACTGAAGCTTTCTTT
CDR3: CASSLGGQGTEAFF

J: TRBJ2-3
size: few
V: TRBV5-1
D: TRBD1
DNA: TGCGCCAGCAGCGACCGACAGGGTCGTGGTTCAGATACGCAGTATTTT
CDR3: CASSDRQGRGSDTQYF

J: TRBJ2-3
size: NA
V: TRBV6-2/TRBV6-3
D: NA
DNA: TGTGCCAGCAGGGACGGAAGGGCCACAGATACGCAGTATTTT
CDR3: CASRDGRATDTQYF

J: TRBJ2-5
size: NA
V: TRBV24-1
D: TRBD2
DNA: TGTGCCACCAGTGATGCCCGAGCGGGGGTAGAAGAGACCCAGTACTTC
CDR3: CATSDARAGVEETQYF

J: TRBJ2-4
size: NA
V: TRBV11-2
D: NA
DNA: TGTGCCAGCAGCCAGGATCAGGGCAAAAACATTCAGTACTTC
CDR3: CASSQDQGKNIQYF

J: TRBJ2-3
size: few
V: TRBV20-1
D: NA
DNA: TGCAGCCTCGGGAGTTCGGGCACAGATACGCAGTATTTT
CDR3: CSLGSSGTDTQYF

J: TRBJ2-7
size: NA
V: TRBV20-1
D: NA
DNA: TGCAGTGCTTTTAAGACGACGGGCTCCTACAATGAGCAGTACTTC
CDR3: CSAFKTTGSYNEQYF

J: TRBJ2-7
size: few
V: TRBV7-8
D: TRBD1
DNA: TGTGCCAGCAGCTTAGCGAGGGGGCGATTCTACGAGCAGTACTTC
CDR3: CASSLARGRFYEQYF

J: TRBJ2-7
size: few
V: TRBV20-1
D: NA
DNA: TGCAGTGCTAGCGGGGCAGCGTACGAGCAGTACTTC
CDR3: CSASGAAYEQYF

J: TRBJ2-3
size: NA
V: TRBV7-2
D: TRBD2
DNA: TGTGCCAGCAGCTATCGCTCGCTGCGGGGGGCTCAATCTAGCACAGATACGCAGTATTTT
CDR3: CASSYRSLRGAQSSTDTQYF

J: TRBJ2-5
size: NA
V: TRBV18
D: NA
DNA: TGTGCCAGCTCAATCGACCGTTCTGGTGAGACCCAGTACTTC
CDR3: CASSIDRSGETQYF

J: TRBJ2-3
size: few
V: TRBV7-3
D: TRBD2
DNA: TGTGCCAGCAGCTTACTAGCGGGAAAAGATACGCAGTATTTT
CDR3: CASSLLAGKDTQYF

J: TRBJ1-5
size: NA
V: TRBV27
D: NA
DNA: TGTGCCAGCAGTTTATATGGGGTGGGTCAGCCCCAGCATTTT
CDR3: CASSLYGVGQPQHF

J: TRBJ2-5
size: few
V: TRBV20-1
D: TRBD1
DNA: TGCAGTGCTAGAGGGCAGGGGGCACGAGAGACCCAGTACTTC
CDR3: CSARGQGARETQYF

J: TRBJ1-4
size: NA
V: TRBV20-1
D: NA
DNA: TGCAGTGCTATTACATTTAACTTTCAAGGGGGTAATGAAAAACTGTTTTTT
CDR3: CSAITFNFQGGNEKLFF

J: TRBJ1-1
size: NA
V: TRBV10-3
D: TRBD1
DNA: TGTGCCATCGCCTCGGACAGGGACGACACTGAAGCTTTCTTT
CDR3: CAIASDRDDTEAFF

J: TRBJ2-6
size: once
V: TRBV25-1
D: NA
DNA: TGTGCCAGCAGTGAGCAGGGGATCAGTAGTGGGGCCAACGTCCTGACTTTC
CDR3: CASSEQGISSGANVLTF

J: TRBJ2-1
size: NA
V: TRBV7-3
D: TRBD2
DNA: TGTGCCAGCAGCATGGGACTAGCGGGGACCTACAATGAGCAGTTCTTC
CDR3: CASSMGLAGTYNEQFF

J: TRBJ2-7
size: NA
V: TRBV20-1
D: NA
DNA: TGCCGTGGTTTCCTACGCCTAGTCCACGAGCAGTACTTC
CDR3: CRGFLRLVHEQYF

J: TRBJ2-5
size: NA
V: TRBV7-2
D: TRBD2
DNA: TGTGCCAGCAGCTTGCGCCACCAAGGGAGGGTAGAGACCCAGTACTTC
CDR3: CASSLRHQGRVETQYF